This T cell receptor beta chain was recovered during a study of metastatic and nonmetastatic thyroid tumors. Study results and caveats: As reported, TCR beta diversity in blood and tumor was significantly higher in malignant thyroid tumors than in benign nodules.

From the PCR reads, TCRdb re-called clones with MiXCR. The sample holds tens of thousands of clones, under 20% seen once. This clone was detected ten times or more. Its target is unknown. Each patient came to thyroid surgery without any prior treatment (of any kind). The CDR3 runs 14 residues. Looked up from germline, CDR1 is MDHEN and CDR2 is SYDVKM. V was cut by 6 bases and J by 1 base, with 12 bases left in between. What was sequenced was blood. The chain uses TRBV28 and TRBJ1-2; D gene ambiguous. The origin of this receptor is a female donor with papillary thyroid cancer or a benign thyroid nodule (not recorded which). Some clones in this sample may be carry-over from other donors' samples. CDR3 DNA sequence: TGTGCCAGCAGACGGACGGGCAGTAACTATGGCTACACCTTC. Amino acid sequence: CASRRTGSNYGYTF.